These 24 T cell receptor beta chains originate from one sample sequenced in a study of CDR3 diversity in severe acne. From the PCR reads, TCRdb called clonotypes with MiXCR, one entry per CDR3 protein. The sample comprises around 85,000 distinct CDR3 sequences, about 49% of which are singletons, and around 10% rests with the top ten. The sequenced material came from blood. These receptor sequences come from a male donor with severe acne vulgaris.

This chain uses TRBV5-6 with TRBJ1-2; D gene ambiguous. V dropped 5 bases and J dropped 7 bases, with 21 bases sitting between them. The CDR3 consists of 15 residues. Germline V gene sequence: CDR1 SGHDT, CDR2 YYEEEE. CDR3 bases: TGTGCCAGCAGACGCATCGGAGGCGGGCTCTGTGGCTACACCTTC. Residues: CASRRIGGGLCGYTF.

V and J are TRBV7-9 and TRBJ2-7; 9 bases are shared with TRBD2. V shed 4 bases, J shed 3 bases, and the junction held 10 bases outside the gene matches. The CDR3 sequence is 16 residues long. Germline lookup yields CDR1 SEHNR and CDR2 FQNEAQ (reference sequence). The CDR3 loop reads CASSSGLALSNYEQYF. The CDR3 nucleotides are TGTGCCAGCAGCTCGGGACTAGCCCTATCTAACTACGAGCAGTACTTC.

By proportion, this clonotype is medium-sized. The chain combines TRBV2 with TRBJ1-5; TRBD1 might be the D (6 bases). Between the trimmed V and J ends, which lost 7 bases and 2 bases, there was a span of 15 bases. CDR1 and CDR2 (germline): SNHLY, FYNNEI. The CDR3 runs to 15 residues. The CDR3: CASNRAGAGNQPQHF. CDR3 DNA: TGTGCCAGCAACCGAGCGGGGGCAGGCAATCAGCCCCAGCATTTT. Using reference TRBV2 and TRBJ1-5 for the parts outside the CDR3, the full variable domain is EPEVTQTPSHQVTQMGQEVILRCVPISNHLYFYWYRQILGQKVEFLVSFYNNEISEKSEIFDDQFSVERPDGSNFTLKIRSTKLEDSAMYFCASNRAGAGNQPQHFGDGTRLSIL.

This clonotype was picked up a small number of times. CDR3 in amino acids: CASSHTSGARHTQYF. The CDR3 DNA reads TGTGCCAGCAGCCACACTAGCGGGGCACGACATACGCAGTATTTT. This chain uses TRBV14 with TRBJ2-3, with 10 bases that match TRBD2. This CDR3 comprises 15 residues. CDR1 and CDR2 from the germline V gene are SGHDN and FVKESK. V was pared by 3 bases and J by 7 bases, with 7 bases of the junction left unmatched.

This clonotype was recorded a few times. The conserved final phenylalanine or tryptophan is absent from the CDR3, which likely points to a read error. The limits of the CDR3 on the DNA are not certain, so only TCRdb's listed CDR3 is given. The chain carries TRBV7-8 and TRBJ2-7; TRBD2, the D gene given by the table, was not confirmed from the DNA. Germline V CDR1 and CDR2: SGHVS, FQNEAQ. The CDR3 contains 11 residues when both ends are counted. Here the CDR3 reads CASSLDGTAVI.

Turning to this clonotype: A much larger clone sits a single nucleotide away, making a read error possible. V is TRBV9 and J is TRBJ1-2; TRBD1 aligns across 7 bases. The J segment lost 12 bases and the V segment lost 2 bases, leaving 16 bases of the junction unmatched. The length of the CDR3 is 15 residues. From germline, CDR1 is SGDLS and CDR2 YYNGEE. This CDR3 reads CASSVAYRGDARHTF. Here the CDR3 DNA reads TGTGCCAGCAGCGTGGCTTACAGGGGAGACGCGCGCCACACCTTC.

Note on this clonotype: A read error is possible here, since a much larger clone lies one base away. The CDR3 is CASSVESGTLYNEQYF. DNA for the CDR3: TGTGCCAGCAGCGTAGAATCGGGGACTCTCTACAATGAGCAGTACTTC. The V call is TRBV9, the J call TRBJ2-7, with D maybe TRBD2 (6 bases). The CDR3 consists of 16 residues. V was shortened by 0 bases and J by 7 bases, with 20 bases between the two germline ends. Germline CDR1 and CDR2: SGDLS and YYNGEE.

This clonotype was found many times. The rearrangement uses TRBV2 and TRBJ2-7; 11 bases align to TRBD2. The length of the CDR3 is 15 residues. V trimming: 9 bases; J trimming: 2 bases; junction bases outside the gene matches: 9. CDR1 is SNHLY and CDR2 is FYNNEI in the germline V gene. The CDR3 spells CASLLDSGRAYEQYF. The CDR3 nucleotides read TGTGCCAGTCTATTGGATAGCGGGAGGGCCTACGAGCAGTACTTC.

This clonotype was seen a few times. V is TRBV20-1 and J is TRBJ2-7, with D uncertain. V was cut by 5 bases and J by 6 bases, with 17 bases left in between. Germline V gene data show CDR1 as DFQATT and CDR2 as SNEGSKA (reference sequence). This CDR3 comprises 13 residues. The DNA for the CDR3 is TGCAGTGCTGAAGCCCCCGAAGAGTTCGAGCAGTACTTC. Protein product: CSAEAPEEFEQYF.

The gene calls are TRBV7-9 and TRBJ2-7, with D perhaps matching TRBD1 (5 bases). Germline CDR1 reads SEHNR; CDR2 reads FQNEAQ (reference sequence). Deletions cut 4 bases from V and 1 base from J, with 14 bases between. There are 15 residues in the CDR3. In DNA form, the CDR3 reads TGTGCCAGCAGCTCAAACCAGGGCCTGTCCTACGAGCAGTACTTC. As protein: CASSSNQGLSYEQYF.

The V and J genes are TRBV5-1 and TRBJ1-1; a weak D match, TRBD1 (5 bases). Germline CDR1 SGHRS, CDR2 YFSETQ. The V end was cut by 6 bases, the J end by 0 bases, with 18 bases between. This CDR3 comprises 16 residues. The CDR3 nucleotides are TGCGCCAGCACTGCGGGGAACGGGGCATTGAACACTGAAGCTTTCTTT. Protein: CASTAGNGALNTEAFF.

The genes are TRBV25-1 and TRBJ1-1; 7 bases are a match to TRBD1. The V and J ends lost 6 bases and 0 bases, in that order; junction bases with no gene match: 4. The CDR3 totals 14 residues. Germline CDR1 and CDR2: MGHDK and SYGVNS. CDR3 sequence (DNA): TGTGCCAGCAGCAAGACAGGGTTGAACACTGAAGCTTTCTTT. This translates into CASSKTGLNTEAFF. The complete variable domain, with remaining parts taken from reference TRBV25-1 and TRBJ1-1, reads EADIYQTPRYLVIGTGKKITLECSQTMGHDKMYWYQQDPGMELHLIHYSYGVNSTEKGDLSSESTVSRIRTEHFPLTLESARPSHTSQYLCASSKTGLNTEAFFGQGTRLTVV.

This clonotype came up many times. The rearrangement links TRBV7-7 to TRBJ2-2; 7 bases fit TRBD1. V lost 4 bases to trimming and J lost 3 bases; unmatched junction nucleotides: 5. This CDR3 region has 15 residues. The V gene's germline CDR1 is SSHAT and CDR2 FNYEAQ (reference sequence). The DNA for the CDR3 is TGTGCCAGCAGCTCCGGACAGGCGGACACCGGGGAGCTGTTTTTT. Its protein product is CASSSGQADTGELFF.

In its sample, this clonotype was seen a few times. J is TRBJ2-3 and V is TRBV7-9; D ambiguous. Per germline, CDR1 SEHNR and CDR2 FQNEAQ (reference sequence). V was cut by 2 bases and J by 1 base, with 13 bases left in between. This CDR3 contains 16 residues. The CDR3 loop is CASSLSVQGGTDTQYF. Written as DNA, the CDR3 is TGTGCCAGCAGCTTATCAGTCCAAGGAGGCACAGATACGCAGTATTTT.

With respect to this clonotype: A read error may account for a junction end that differs from germline. The chain joins TRBV10-3 to TRBJ1-2; D not certain. This CDR3 is 14 amino acids long. Germline V gene sequence: CDR1 ENHRY, CDR2 SYGVKD. In DNA form, the CDR3 reads TGTGCCAGCAGTGAAGTTATGCAAAACTATGGCTACACCTTC. This codes for CASSEVMQNYGYTF.

Regarding this clonotype: The conserved final phenylalanine or tryptophan is absent from the CDR3, which likely points to a read error. No DNA is shown, since the ends of the CDR3 on it are uncertain; the CDR3 is the one TCRdb lists. The chain carries TRBV7-9 and TRBJ2-7. The CDR3 is 9 residues long, ends included. CDR1 and CDR2 from the germline V gene are SEHNR and FQNEAQ (reference sequence). This CDR3 reads CASSLGQSI.

This clonotype has a count of ten or more. The CDR3 nucleotides are TGTGCCAGCAGTGACAACGGCATGAACACTGAAGCTTTCTTT. Translation: CASSDNGMNTEAFF. The chain couples TRBV6-1 to TRBJ1-1; D not resolved. Germline CDR1 and CDR2: MNHNS and SASEGT. The ends were cut back, 3 bases at V and 0 bases at J, with 8 bases in the middle. CDR3 length: 14 amino acids.

Details on this clonotype: A much bigger clone sits one base away, suggesting this may be a read error. The CDR3 ends on some other residue instead of the conserved phenylalanine or tryptophan, so this is likely a read error. The J gene is TRBJ2-2, the V gene TRBV2, with TRBD2 matching 11 bases. CDR1 and CDR2 from the germline V gene are SNHLY and FYNNEI. CDR3 length: 16 amino acids. Trimming removed 7 bases from V and 4 bases from J; junction bases left unmatched: 8. The CDR3 DNA reads TGTGCCAGCACCCCCTCGACTAGCGGGGCCACCGGGGAGCTGTTTTCT. Protein product: CASTPSTSGATGELFS.

This clonotype was picked up many times. The chain recombines TRBV7-2 with TRBJ2-5; 8 nucleotides match TRBD2. Trimming at V came to 5 bases and at J to 2 bases, leaving 4 bases not matched to a gene. Looked up from germline, CDR1 is SGHTA and CDR2 is FQGNSA. The CDR3 runs 14 residues. The CDR3 protein is CASSAGTSQETQYF. The DNA of the CDR3 is TGTGCCAGCAGCGCCGGGACTAGTCAAGAGACCCAGTACTTC. The variable domain in full, completed from reference TRBV7-2 and TRBJ2-5, reads GAGVSQSPSNKVTEKGKDVELRCDPISGHTALYWYRQSLGQGLEFLIYFQGNSAPDKSGLPSDRFSAERTGGSVSTLTIQRTQQEDSAVYLCASSAGTSQETQYFGPGTRLLVL.

The rearrangement links TRBV7-6 to TRBJ2-5; 8 bases line up with TRBD1. Germline loops: CDR1 SGHVS, CDR2 FNYEAQ. CDR3 length: 14 amino acids. V lost 4 bases, J lost 5 bases, and 6 bases stayed unmatched. The CDR3 DNA follows: TGTGCCAGCAGCTCTTGGACAGGGAGGGAGACCCAGTACTTC. Protein product: CASSSWTGRETQYF. The whole variable domain, filled in from reference TRBV7-6 and TRBJ2-5, reads GAGVSQSPRYKVTKRGQDVALRCDPISGHVSLYWYRQALGQGPEFLTYFNYEAQQDKSGLPNDRFSAERPEGSISTLTIQRTEQRDSAMYRCASSSWTGRETQYFGPGTRLLVL.

This sequence joins TRBV25-1 and TRBJ1-2, with 7 bases identical to TRBD1. The trim removed 6 bases at V and 6 bases at J, leaving 4 bases unmatched. There are 12 residues in the CDR3. CDR1 MGHDK and CDR2 SYGVNS come from the germline V gene. In DNA form, the CDR3 reads TGTGCCAGCAGCCCAGGGGGGGATGGCTACACCTTC. Translated: CASSPGGDGYTF.

The CDR3 coding sequence is TGCAGTGCTAGAATCGACAGGGGAGCAAATCAGCCCCAGCATTTT. Its translation is CSARIDRGANQPQHF. V and J are TRBV20-1 and TRBJ1-5, with 8 nucleotides matching TRBD1. Germline CDR1 reads DFQATT; CDR2 reads SNEGSKA (reference sequence). Losses at the gene ends were 2 bases for V and 4 bases for J; bases not matched to a gene: 7. The length of the CDR3 is 15 residues.

This chain links TRBV7-7 with TRBJ2-7; TRBD1 matches at 11 bases. Germline V gene data show CDR1 as SSHAT and CDR2 as FNYEAQ (reference sequence). This CDR3 is 12 amino acids long. Here the CDR3 DNA reads TGTGCTAACAGCGGACAGGGGGCCGAGCAGTACTTC. As protein: CANSGQGAEQYF.

V usage is TRBV6-5 and J usage is TRBJ1-5; weak D call: TRBD1 (6 bases). Trimming removed 4 bases from V and 4 bases from J, with 11 bases in between. Germline V gene sequence: CDR1 MNHEY, CDR2 SVGAGI. The CDR3 spans 14 residues. CDR3 nucleotides: TGTGCCAGCAGTTTAAATGGACAGAATCAGCCCCAGCATTTT. Amino acids: CASSLNGQNQPQHF.